Listed here are 32 T cell receptor beta chains from one sample, sequenced in a study of cytomegalovirus exposure and HLA in healthy donors. Researchers ran the PCR with 60 Vbeta and 13 Jbeta primers. Sequencing used immunoSEQ multiplex PCR; TCRdb keeps in-frame clones, though not all of them. Among approximately 100,000 clones, roughly two thirds were seen once, and the ten largest hold roughly 2.5%. Material for sequencing was PBMCs. These receptors were taken from a human donor in good health.

This clone was picked up one time. This chain joins TRBV7-6 and TRBJ1-3; 8 bases are a match to TRBD1. This CDR3 spans 14 amino acids. Trimming removed 5 bases from V and 4 bases from J; junction bases left unmatched: 4. Germline CDR1 and CDR2: SGHVS and FNYEAQ. The CDR3 spells CASSRQGSGNTIYF. The CDR3 DNA reads TGTGCCAGCAGCCGACAGGGGTCCGGAAACACCATATATTTT. Filled out from reference TRBV7-6 and TRBJ1-3, the complete variable domain reads GAGVSQSPRYKVTKRGQDVALRCDPISGHVSLYWYRQALGQGPEFLTYFNYEAQQDKSGLPNDRFSAERPEGSISTLTIQRTEQRDSAMYRCASSRQGSGNTIYFGEGSWLTVV.

The chain combines TRBV7-2 with TRBJ1-2; the D gene is possibly TRBD1 (6 bases). V was cut by 5 bases and J by 0 bases, with 16 bases left in between. The CDR3 contains 16 residues. CDR1 is SGHTA and CDR2 is FQGNSA in the germline V gene. The CDR3, as DNA: TGTGCCAGCAGCCCCGGACAGCTAATTTCTAACTATGGCTACACCTTC. Its protein product is CASSPGQLISNYGYTF.

The genes are TRBV27 and TRBJ2-1, with 8 bases lining up with TRBD2. Germline CDR1 reads MNHEY; CDR2 reads SMNVEV (reference sequence). The CDR3 is made up of 18 amino acids. Germline trimming cut 5 bases from V and 2 bases from J; bases unmatched to any gene: 14. CDR3: CASSRVFIGGETYNEQFF. The CDR3 DNA reads TGTGCCAGCAGTAGGGTGTTCATCGGGGGGGAGACCTACAATGAGCAGTTCTTC.

The rearrangement uses TRBV15 and TRBJ2-2; tentatively, D is TRBD1 (5 bases). There are 16 residues in the CDR3. The V gene's germline CDR1 is LNHNV and CDR2 YYDKDF (reference sequence). V was shortened by 6 bases and J by 9 bases, with 23 bases between the two germline ends. The CDR3 sequence: CATSSPEGAFHRELFF. CDR3 DNA: TGTGCCACCAGTTCCCCGGAAGGGGCCTTCCACCGGGAGCTGTTTTTT. Full variable domain (remainder filled in from reference TRBV15 and TRBJ2-2): DAMVIQNPRYQVTQFGKPVTLSCSQTLNHNVMYWYQQKSSQAPKLLFHYYDKDFNNEADTPDNFQSRRPNTSFCFLDIRSPGLGDTAMYLCATSSPEGAFHRELFFGEGSRLTVL.

The chain has TRBV7-8 and TRBJ2-7, with a tentative D call TRBD1 (6 bases). The length of the CDR3 is 13 residues. The V and J ends lost 5 bases and 5 bases respectively, with 13 bases between them. In germline, CDR1 is SGHVS, CDR2 FQNEAQ. The CDR3 sequence: CASSKTGGDEQYF. CDR3 nucleotides: TGTGCCAGCAGCAAGACAGGTGGCGACGAGCAGTACTTC.

The sample holds a few counts of this clone. V usage is TRBV9 and J usage is TRBJ2-5; D might be TRBD1 (6 bases). Trimming removed 0 bases at V and 5 bases at J, with 8 bases between. This CDR3 has 13 amino acids. Germline V gene sequence: CDR1 SGDLS, CDR2 YYNGEE. The CDR3 loop reads CASSVAGDETQYF. CDR3 coding DNA: TGTGCCAGCAGCGTAGCAGGGGACGAGACCCAGTACTTC.

This chain joins TRBV6-5 and TRBJ2-5, with 11 bases aligning to TRBD2. J lost 5 bases, V lost 5 bases, and 7 bases had no gene match. This CDR3 spans 15 amino acids. Germline V gene lookup returns CDR1 MNHEY and CDR2 SVGAGI. CDR3 amino acids: CASSQASGGSETQYF. The CDR3 DNA reads as TGTGCCAGCAGTCAGGCTAGCGGGGGGAGTGAGACCCAGTACTTC.

This clone occurred a few times. The chain employs TRBV7-9 and TRBJ2-5, with TRBD2 matching 16 bases. CDR3 length equals 19 residues. V lost 1 base, J lost 6 bases, and 11 bases stayed unmatched. The germline gives CDR1 SEHNR, CDR2 FQNEAQ (reference sequence). The CDR3 DNA is TGTGCCAGCAGCTTAGGCCCGGGACTAGCGGGGGGGCCCCCGAAGACCCAGTACTTC. This gives the protein CASSLGPGLAGGPPKTQYF.

V is TRBV4-3 and J is TRBJ2-1, with 11 nucleotides matching TRBD2. There are 15 residues in the CDR3. Germline trimming cut 1 base from V and 4 bases from J; bases unmatched to any gene: 0. Germline V gives CDR1 LGHNA, CDR2 YSLEER. The CDR3 DNA follows: TGCGCCAGCAGCCAAGGGACTAGCGGGTACAATGAGCAGTTCTTC. Translating gives CASSQGTSGYNEQFF.

V gene TRBV2 combines with J gene TRBJ1-5, with D maybe TRBD1 (6 bases). V lost 7 bases, J lost 4 bases, and 11 bases lay in between. Germline assignment: CDR1 SNHLY and CDR2 FYNNEI. The CDR3 sequence is 13 residues long. The CDR3 DNA reads as TGTGCCAGCAAAGGACAGTTAAATCAGCCCCAGCATTTT. As protein: CASKGQLNQPQHF.

This clone has only a few counts. V usage is TRBV5-1 and J usage is TRBJ2-6, with a tentative D call TRBD1 (6 bases). Germline CDR1 reads SGHRS; CDR2 reads YFSETQ. Deletions cut 7 bases from V and 2 bases from J, with 10 bases between. The CDR3 totals 14 residues. The CDR3 region is CASFRTAGANVLTF. The CDR3 nucleotides read TGCGCCAGCTTTCGGACAGCTGGGGCCAACGTCCTGACTTTC.

This chain connects TRBV18 to TRBJ1-6; D is unclear. V was shortened by 1 base and J by 4 bases, with 14 bases between the two germline ends. CDR3 length equals 17 residues. Germline CDR1 KGHSH, CDR2 LQKENI. The DNA for the CDR3 is TGTGCCAGCTCACCACAGGCGGCCCCCCGGTATAATTCACCCCTCCACTTT. The encoded protein is CASSPQAAPRYNSPLHF.

This chain uses TRBV28 with TRBJ1-1; no clear D gene. The CDR3 runs 14 residues. Germline CDR1 is MDHEN and CDR2 is SYDVKM. V shed 2 bases and J shed 7 bases, with 14 bases lying between them. The CDR3: CASSLIFRVVEAFF. The CDR3 coding sequence is TGTGCCAGCAGTTTAATTTTCCGCGTAGTTGAAGCTTTCTTT.

The chain combines TRBV7-9 with TRBJ2-5; possible D gene TRBD2, 5 bases. Germline V CDR1 and CDR2: SEHNR, FQNEAQ (reference sequence). This CDR3 has 14 residues. Trimming pared 5 bases from V and 5 bases from J, leaving 15 bases between. The CDR3 region is CASSEYLAWETQYF. The CDR3 DNA follows: TGTGCCAGCAGCGAATACCTAGCATGGGAGACCCAGTACTTC.

This clone was counted between two and nine times. The rearrangement links TRBV6-1 to TRBJ2-7; D gene uncertain. The CDR3 is made up of 12 amino acids. V was cut by 1 base and J by 4 bases, with 5 bases left in between. Germline V gene sequence: CDR1 MNHNS, CDR2 SASEGT. CDR3 nucleotides: TGTGCCAGCAGTGAAGGGGCTTACGAGCAGTACTTC. Amino acid sequence: CASSEGAYEQYF.

Points on this clone: Other nucleotide sequences in the sample specify the same CDR3. The V gene is TRBV29-1, the J gene TRBJ2-1, with a tentative D call TRBD2 (6 bases). V was trimmed by 4 bases and J by 8 bases, leaving 9 bases between them. Germline-derived CDR1 and CDR2 are SQVTM and ANQGSEA. The CDR3 totals 11 residues. CDR3 region: CSVATGDEQFF. The CDR3 DNA follows: TGCAGCGTTGCAACGGGGGATGAGCAGTTCTTC.

V gene TRBV7-2 combines with J gene TRBJ1-5; D possibly corresponds to TRBD1 (5 bases). Trimming left V 3 bases short and J 5 bases short, with 8 bases between. The CDR3 totals 13 residues. Germline CDR1 reads SGHTA; CDR2 reads FQGNSA. The CDR3 DNA is TGTGCCAGCAGCTTGGGGGGGGATCAGCCCCAGCATTTT. It specifies CASSLGGDQPQHF.

This clone was observed a few times. The rearrangement joins TRBV5-4 to TRBJ2-5; no firm D call. From germline, CDR1 is SGHNT and CDR2 YYREEE (reference sequence). The CDR3 totals 14 residues. The V end lost 2 bases, the J end lost 6 bases, and 14 bases lay between the germline ends. CDR3 region: CASSFNAARQTQYF. The CDR3 nucleotides read TGTGCCAGCAGCTTCAACGCCGCGAGGCAGACCCAGTACTTC.

V gene TRBV5-1 combines with J gene TRBJ2-5, with 11 bases aligning to TRBD2. After removal of 4 bases from V and 12 bases from J, the junction contained 8 bases not matched to a gene. CDR1 is SGHRS, CDR2 YFSETQ, per germline. The CDR3 is made up of 13 amino acids. CDR3 sequence: CASSTGTSGPEYF. The CDR3 nucleotides read TGCGCCAGCAGCACCGGGACTAGCGGCCCCGAGTACTTC.

The count of this clone is one. The chain joins TRBV7-2 to TRBJ1-5; D unclear. This CDR3 contains 14 residues. V was clipped by 1 base and J by 1 base, with 5 bases between them. The germline V gene encodes CDR1 SGHTA and CDR2 FQGNSA. The CDR3 sequence: CASSLVGSNQPQHF. The DNA of the CDR3 is TGTGCCAGCAGCTTAGTCGGGAGCAATCAGCCCCAGCATTTT.

The rearrangement uses TRBV5-3 and TRBJ2-7, with 12 bases lining up with TRBD1. TRBV5-3 is an ORF; its function is uncertain. CDR3 size: 16 residues. Losses at the gene ends were 1 base for V and 9 bases for J; bases not matched to a gene: 11. Written as DNA, the CDR3 is TGTGCCAGAAGCTTGACTACTAGGGACAGGGGGCTGGGGCAGTACTTC. It translates to CARSLTTRDRGLGQYF.

This chain connects TRBV7-6 to TRBJ2-3; weak D call: TRBD2 (6 bases). The CDR3 sequence is 15 residues long. The V gene lost 5 bases and the J gene lost 5 bases, with 17 bases spanning the gap. Germline V lookup: CDR1 SGHVS, CDR2 FNYEAQ. The CDR3 reads CASSPLARDRDTQYF. CDR3 in DNA: TGTGCCAGCAGCCCACTAGCTCGGGATAGAGATACGCAGTATTTT.

The gene calls are TRBV27 and TRBJ1-2; D perhaps matches TRBD1 (6 bases). V lost 5 bases and J 8 bases, leaving 24 bases between the germline ends. Germline CDR1 reads MNHEY; CDR2 reads SMNVEV (reference sequence). The CDR3 totals 16 residues. CDR3 nucleotides: TGTGCCAGCAGTCGGACGCGGGGGGGCGCCCAGGGGGGCTACACCTTC. Translated: CASSRTRGGAQGGYTF.

The chain links TRBV2 to TRBJ2-3; weak D call: TRBD1 (5 bases). This CDR3 has 14 amino acids. Germline lookup yields CDR1 SNHLY and CDR2 FYNNEI. The V and J ends lost 9 bases and 5 bases respectively, with 18 bases between them. The CDR3 bases are TGTGCCAGTCAGATAGGGGCCTCGGGAGATACGCAGTATTTT. It specifies CASQIGASGDTQYF.

This clone turned up a few times. The gene calls are TRBV27 and TRBJ2-1; 9 nucleotides align to TRBD1. With 6 bases clipped from V and 12 bases from J, the junction kept 9 bases outside the gene matches. Germline values: CDR1 MNHEY, CDR2 SMNVEV (reference sequence). The CDR3 runs to 13 residues. The CDR3 sequence is CASSAVPGQGQFF. The CDR3 DNA is TGTGCCAGCAGCGCCGTTCCGGGACAGGGGCAGTTCTTC.

This clone came up a few times. V and J are TRBV7-2 and TRBJ1-2; D is perhaps TRBD1 (5 bases). V shed 5 bases and J shed 6 bases, with 13 bases lying between them. CDR1 SGHTA and CDR2 FQGNSA come from the germline V gene. CDR3 length: 13 amino acids. The CDR3 DNA reads as TGTGCCAGCAGCCTCGTTTCAGGGAATGGCTACACCTTC. It yields the protein CASSLVSGNGYTF. Full variable domain (missing parts from reference TRBV7-2 and TRBJ1-2): GAGVSQSPSNKVTEKGKDVELRCDPISGHTALYWYRQSLGQGLEFLIYFQGNSAPDKSGLPSDRFSAERTGGSVSTLTIQRTQQEDSAVYLCASSLVSGNGYTFGSGTRLTVV.

The chain is built from TRBV9 and TRBJ2-1; 11 bases align to TRBD2. Germline values: CDR1 SGDLS, CDR2 YYNGEE. Trimming at V came to 4 bases and at J to 0 bases, leaving 6 bases not matched to a gene. The CDR3 is made up of 17 amino acids. The CDR3 sequence: CASSQTSGVSSYNEQFF. The CDR3, as DNA: TGTGCCAGCAGCCAGACTAGCGGGGTTAGCTCCTACAATGAGCAGTTCTTC.

The chain joins TRBV19 to TRBJ2-3, with unresolved D. The ends were cut back, 9 bases at V and 7 bases at J, with 17 bases in the middle. This CDR3 is 13 amino acids long. Germline-derived CDR1 and CDR2 are LNHDA and SQIVND (reference sequence). The DNA for the CDR3 is TGTGCCAGCTCACCTACTACTTCCAATACGCAGTATTTT. Encoded protein: CASSPTTSNTQYF.

The chain uses TRBV5-1 and TRBJ2-2; TRBD1 matches at 8 bases. CDR3 size: 15 residues. CDR1 SGHRS and CDR2 YFSETQ come from the germline V gene. V was pared by 1 base and J by 3 bases, with 2 bases of the junction left unmatched. In DNA, the CDR3 is TGCGCCAGCAGCTTGCAGGGGGCGGACACCGGGGAGCTGTTTTTT. Translation gives CASSLQGADTGELFF.

This chain uses TRBV2 with TRBJ1-2; the D gene is possibly TRBD1 (6 bases). This CDR3 region has 16 residues. Per the germline V gene, CDR1 is SNHLY and CDR2 is FYNNEI. V was clipped by 10 bases and J by 2 bases, with 23 bases between them. The CDR3 here is CATQRGGRLANYGYTF. The CDR3 nucleotides are TGTGCCACCCAGAGGGGGGGGCGTTTAGCCAACTATGGCTACACCTTC.

The chain joins TRBV5-1 to TRBJ1-1, with 7 nucleotides matching TRBD1. Per germline, CDR1 SGHRS and CDR2 YFSETQ. The CDR3 length is 14 residues. V lost 4 bases to trimming and J lost 0 bases; unmatched junction nucleotides: 3. The CDR3 sequence is CASSEGALNTEAFF. The CDR3 DNA is TGCGCCAGCAGCGAGGGGGCACTGAACACTGAAGCTTTCTTT.

V and J are TRBV7-8 and TRBJ2-2, with a possible D match to TRBD1 (6 bases). The CDR3 is made up of 13 amino acids. V lost 5 bases and J 8 bases, leaving 12 bases between the germline ends. The germline V gene encodes CDR1 SGHVS and CDR2 FQNEAQ. In DNA, the CDR3 is TGTGCCAGCAGCCAAGGGGGTACGGGGGAGCTGTTTTTT. This codes for CASSQGGTGELFF.